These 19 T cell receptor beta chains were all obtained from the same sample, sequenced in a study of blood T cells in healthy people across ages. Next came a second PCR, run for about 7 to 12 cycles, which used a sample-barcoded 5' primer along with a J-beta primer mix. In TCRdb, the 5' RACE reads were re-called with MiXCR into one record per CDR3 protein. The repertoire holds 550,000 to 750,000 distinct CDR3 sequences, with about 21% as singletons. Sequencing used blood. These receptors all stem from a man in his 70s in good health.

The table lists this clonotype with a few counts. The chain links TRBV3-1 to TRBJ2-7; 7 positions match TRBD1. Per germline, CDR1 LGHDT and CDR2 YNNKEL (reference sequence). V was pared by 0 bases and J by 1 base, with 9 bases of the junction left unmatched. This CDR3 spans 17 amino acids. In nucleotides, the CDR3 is TGTGCCAGCAGCCAAGAATCCGAGGGGGCCATTTCCTACGAGCAGTACTTC. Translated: CASSQESEGAISYEQYF.

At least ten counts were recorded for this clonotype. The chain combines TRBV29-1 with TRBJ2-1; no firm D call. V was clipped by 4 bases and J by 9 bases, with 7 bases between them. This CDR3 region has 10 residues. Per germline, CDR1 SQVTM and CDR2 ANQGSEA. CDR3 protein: CSVGGSEQFF. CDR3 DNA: TGCAGCGTTGGCGGTAGTGAGCAGTTCTTC.

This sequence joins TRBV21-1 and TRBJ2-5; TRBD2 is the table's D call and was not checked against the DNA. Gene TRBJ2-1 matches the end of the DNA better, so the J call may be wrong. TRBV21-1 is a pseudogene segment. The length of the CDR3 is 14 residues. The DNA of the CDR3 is TGTGCCAGCAACGGGCGCGGGAGGTCGCCCGAGCAGTTCTTC. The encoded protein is CASNGRGRSPEQFF.

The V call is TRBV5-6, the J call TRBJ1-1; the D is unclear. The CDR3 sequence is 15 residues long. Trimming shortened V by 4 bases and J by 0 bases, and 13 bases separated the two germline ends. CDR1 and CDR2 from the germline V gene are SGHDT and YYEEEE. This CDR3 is CASSTYGYMNTEAFF. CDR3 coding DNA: TGTGCCAGCAGCACCTACGGTTATATGAACACTGAAGCTTTCTTT.

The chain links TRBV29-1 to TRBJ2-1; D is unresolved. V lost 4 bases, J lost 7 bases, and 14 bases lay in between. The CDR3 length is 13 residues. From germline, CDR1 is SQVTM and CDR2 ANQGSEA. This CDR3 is CSVVASRRNEQFF. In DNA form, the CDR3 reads TGCAGCGTTGTAGCTTCGCGTAGGAATGAGCAGTTCTTC.

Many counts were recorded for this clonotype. The CDR3 DNA is TGCGCCAGCAGCTTCCGACAGGGTTCCACAGATACGCAGTATTTT. Translation: CASSFRQGSTDTQYF. The V and J genes are TRBV5-1 and TRBJ2-3, with TRBD1 matching 7 bases. With V trimmed by 2 bases and J by 2 bases, 5 bases remained unmatched. CDR3 length equals 15 residues. The germline CDR1 and CDR2 sequences are SGHRS and YFSETQ.

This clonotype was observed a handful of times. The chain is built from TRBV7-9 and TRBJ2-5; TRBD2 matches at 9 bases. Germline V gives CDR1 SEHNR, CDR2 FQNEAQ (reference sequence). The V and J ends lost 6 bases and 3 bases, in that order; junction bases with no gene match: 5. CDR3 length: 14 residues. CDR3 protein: CASRSSGTEETQYF. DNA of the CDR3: TGTGCCAGCAGGTCTAGCGGGACCGAAGAGACCCAGTACTTC.

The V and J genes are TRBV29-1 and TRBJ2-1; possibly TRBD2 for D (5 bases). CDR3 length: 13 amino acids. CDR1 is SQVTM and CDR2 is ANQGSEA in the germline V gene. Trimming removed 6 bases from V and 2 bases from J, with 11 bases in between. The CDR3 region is CSVTTMTYNEQFF. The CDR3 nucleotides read TGCAGCGTGACTACAATGACCTACAATGAGCAGTTCTTC.

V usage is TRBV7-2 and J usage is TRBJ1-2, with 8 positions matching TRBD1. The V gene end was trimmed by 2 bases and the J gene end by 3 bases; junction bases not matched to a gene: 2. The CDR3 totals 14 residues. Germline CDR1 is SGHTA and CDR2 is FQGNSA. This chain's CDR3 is CASSLTQGDYGYTF. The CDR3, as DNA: TGTGCCAGCAGCTTAACACAGGGGGACTATGGCTACACCTTC.

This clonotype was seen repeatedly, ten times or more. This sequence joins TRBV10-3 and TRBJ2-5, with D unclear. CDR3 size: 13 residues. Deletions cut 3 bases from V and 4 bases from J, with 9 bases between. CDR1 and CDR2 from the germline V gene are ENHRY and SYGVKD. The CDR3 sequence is CAISDKFGETQYF. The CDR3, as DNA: TGTGCCATCAGTGATAAGTTCGGAGAGACCCAGTACTTC.

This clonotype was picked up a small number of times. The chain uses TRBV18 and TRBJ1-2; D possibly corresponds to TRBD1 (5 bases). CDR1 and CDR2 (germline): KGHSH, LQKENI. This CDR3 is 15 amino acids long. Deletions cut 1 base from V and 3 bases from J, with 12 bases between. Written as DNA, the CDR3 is TGTGCCAGCTCACCACGCGAGGGGCAGGACTATGGCTACACCTTC. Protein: CASSPREGQDYGYTF.

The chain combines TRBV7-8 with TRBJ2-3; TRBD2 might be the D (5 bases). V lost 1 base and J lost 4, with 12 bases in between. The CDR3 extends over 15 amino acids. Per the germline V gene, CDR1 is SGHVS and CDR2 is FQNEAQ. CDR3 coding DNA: TGTGCCAGCAGCTTAGAGGGAGTAATATCAGATACGCAGTATTTT. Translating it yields CASSLEGVISDTQYF.

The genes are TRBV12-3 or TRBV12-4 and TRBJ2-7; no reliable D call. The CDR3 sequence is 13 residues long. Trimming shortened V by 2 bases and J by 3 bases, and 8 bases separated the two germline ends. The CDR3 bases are TGTGCCAGCAGTTTACGGGCGAACTACGAGCAGTACTTC. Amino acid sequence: CASSLRANYEQYF.

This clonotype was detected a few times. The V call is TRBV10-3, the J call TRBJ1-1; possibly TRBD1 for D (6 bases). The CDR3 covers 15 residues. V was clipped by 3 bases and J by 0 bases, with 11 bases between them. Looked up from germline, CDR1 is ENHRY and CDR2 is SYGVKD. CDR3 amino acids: CAISDGGRLNTEAFF. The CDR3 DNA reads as TGTGCCATCAGTGATGGGGGCCGACTGAACACTGAAGCTTTCTTT.

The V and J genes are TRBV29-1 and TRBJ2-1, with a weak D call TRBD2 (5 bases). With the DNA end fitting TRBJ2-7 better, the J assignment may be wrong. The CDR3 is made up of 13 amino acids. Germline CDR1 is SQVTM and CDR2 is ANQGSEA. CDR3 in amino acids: CSVEVAHTYEQYF. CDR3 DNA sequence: TGCAGCGTTGAGGTAGCGCATACCTACGAGCAGTACTTC.

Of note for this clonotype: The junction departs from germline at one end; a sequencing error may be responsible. CDR3 DNA: TGTGCCAGCAGGGAAGCGGGGATCTCCTACAATGAGCAGTTCTTC. Protein: CASREAGISYNEQFF. This sequence joins TRBV6-1 and TRBJ2-1, with 7 bases that match TRBD2. The germline V gene encodes CDR1 MNHNS and CDR2 SASEGT. The CDR3 sequence is 15 residues long.

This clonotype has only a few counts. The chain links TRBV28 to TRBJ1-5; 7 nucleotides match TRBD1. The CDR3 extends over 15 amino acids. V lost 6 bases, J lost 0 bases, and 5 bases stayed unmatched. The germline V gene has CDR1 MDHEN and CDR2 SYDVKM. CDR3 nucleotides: TGTGCCAGCAGCCGGGGACAGCTTAGCAATCAGCCCCAGCATTTT. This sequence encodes CASSRGQLSNQPQHF.

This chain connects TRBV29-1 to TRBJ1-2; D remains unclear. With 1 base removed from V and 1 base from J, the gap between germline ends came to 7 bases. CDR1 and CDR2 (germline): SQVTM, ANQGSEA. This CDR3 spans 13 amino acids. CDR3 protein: CSVEVVSNYGYTF. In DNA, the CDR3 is TGCAGCGTTGAAGTGGTCAGTAACTATGGCTACACCTTC.

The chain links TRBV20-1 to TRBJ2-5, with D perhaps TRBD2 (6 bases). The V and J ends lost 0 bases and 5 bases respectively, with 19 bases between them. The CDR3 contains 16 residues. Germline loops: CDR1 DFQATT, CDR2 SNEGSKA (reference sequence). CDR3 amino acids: CSARDRREATGETQYF. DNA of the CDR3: TGCAGTGCTAGAGACAGGAGGGAGGCCACTGGGGAGACCCAGTACTTC.